This T cell receptor (beta chain) is from a study of PD-L1 blockade in urothelial cancer. Profiled with immunoSEQ multiplex PCR; TCRdb holds only in-frame clones, not every one. Of tens of thousands of clones in the sample, approximately 77% were seen once. Germline V gives CDR1 SGHDT, CDR2 YYEEEE. Trimming stripped 6 bases from V and 2 bases from J, with 15 bases between. CDR3 length: 14 residues. Time point denoted: peripheral blood 6 weeks after treatment start. The chain uses TRBV5-6 and TRBJ2-7, with unresolved D. The receptor was derived from a man aged 65 to 79 with urothelial cancer. The sequences come from PBMCs, collected around atezolizumab (anti-PD-L1) treatment. CDR3 DNA: TGTGCCAGCAAAAACAGCCTCATCGCCTACGAGCAGTACTTC. Its translation is CASKNSLIAYEQYF.